The source of this T cell receptor beta chain is a study of beta chain features in type 1 diabetes. Reverse transcribing all isolated RNA meant expressed TCRB transcripts were sequenced. The repertoire was sequenced with immunoSEQ multiplex PCR; TCRdb's copy has only in-frame clones and lacks some. The sample has about 53,000 clones; about three fifths are singletons. Broader study findings: All four CD4+ subsets of Type 1 diabetes patients contained TCRB CDR3s that were moderately but significantly shorter.

CD4+ cells of the naive, central memory, regulatory and stem cell-like memory types were sorted via CD45RO/CCR7/CD25/CD127/CD95/CD27. V dropped 4 bases and J dropped 6; count of bases not matched to a gene: 9. The V gene's germline CDR1 is MNHNS and CDR2 SASEGT. This CDR3 contains 17 residues. As for this clone: Its antigen is unidentified.

The sample comprised stem cell memory CD4+ T cells from blood. V usage is TRBV6-1 and J usage is TRBJ2-2, with 12 bases lining up with TRBD2. The receptor comes from a woman aged 25 to 39 with type 1 diabetes. The CDR3 protein is CASSAPSGRASAGELFF. CDR3 DNA sequence: TGTGCCAGCAGTGCACCTAGCGGGAGGGCTTCGGCCGGGGAGCTGTTTTTT.